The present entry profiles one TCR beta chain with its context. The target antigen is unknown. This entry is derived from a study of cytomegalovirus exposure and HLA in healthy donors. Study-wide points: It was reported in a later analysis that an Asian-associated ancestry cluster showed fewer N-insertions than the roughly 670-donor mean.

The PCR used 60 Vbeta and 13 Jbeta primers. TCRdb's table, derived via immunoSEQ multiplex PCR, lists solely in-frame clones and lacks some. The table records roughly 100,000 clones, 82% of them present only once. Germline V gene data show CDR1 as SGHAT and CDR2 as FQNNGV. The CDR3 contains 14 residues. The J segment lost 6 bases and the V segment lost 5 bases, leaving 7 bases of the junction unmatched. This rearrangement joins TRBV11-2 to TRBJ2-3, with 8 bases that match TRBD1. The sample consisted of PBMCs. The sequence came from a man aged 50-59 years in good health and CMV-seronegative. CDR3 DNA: TGTGCCAGCAGCATACGGACAGGGCTGGATACGCAGTATTTT. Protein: CASSIRTGLDTQYF. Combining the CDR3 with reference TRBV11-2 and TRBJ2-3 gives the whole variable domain EAGVAQSPRYKIIEKRQSVAFWCNPISGHATLYWYQQILGQGPKLLIQFQNNGVVDDSQLPKDRFSAERLKGVDSTLKIQPAKLEDSAVYLCASSIRTGLDTQYFGPGTRLTVL.